A single sample gave rise to the 9 T cell receptor beta chains below, sequenced in a study of OX40 agonist ivuxolimab in advanced cancers. Clones were sequenced by immunoSEQ multiplex PCR, and TCRdb holds only the in-frame ones, with some missing. The table lists about 65,000 clones, 80% to 90% of them singletons. Material: CD4+ or CD8+ T cells sorted from blood, obtained in a trial of the OX40 agonist ivuxolimab. These receptors were obtained from an adult with an advanced solid tumor such as melanoma, head and neck, liver or kidney cancer.

The chain recombines TRBV19 with TRBJ1-5; tentatively, D is TRBD1 (5 bases). The CDR3 covers 13 residues. Germline V gives CDR1 LNHDA, CDR2 SQIVND (reference sequence). Between the trimmed V and J ends, which lost 7 bases and 4 bases, there was a span of 11 bases. The CDR3 sequence is CASTDRWNQPQHF. The CDR3 nucleotides are TGTGCCAGTACCGACAGATGGAATCAGCCCCAGCATTTT.

The rearrangement joins TRBV4-1 to TRBJ2-7, with D possibly TRBD2 on 5 matching bases. The CDR3 loop spans 12 amino acids. Trimming took 3 bases from V and 3 from J, leaving 6 bases between them. Per germline, CDR1 MGHRA and CDR2 YSYEKL. The CDR3 sequence: CASSQAGYEQYF. CDR3 DNA: TGCGCCAGCAGCCAGGCGGGCTACGAGCAGTACTTC.

This clone was observed once. The chain links TRBV5-4 to TRBJ1-1; tentatively, D is TRBD1 (5 bases). Germline V gene sequence: CDR1 SGHNT, CDR2 YYREEE (reference sequence). The length of the CDR3 is 16 residues. The germline V and J ends were trimmed by 1 base and 3 bases, with 16 bases remaining between them. The CDR3 DNA sequence: TGTGCCAGCAGCTTGCCCGGCGGGGGGGTGGACACTGAAGCTTTCTTT. Translation gives CASSLPGGGVDTEAFF.

This chain links TRBV5-4 with TRBJ2-7, with 7 nucleotides matching TRBD2. The CDR3 runs to 13 residues. The junction had 5 bases not matched to a gene; V was cut back by 3 bases and J by 5 bases. Germline V gives CDR1 SGHNT, CDR2 YYREEE (reference sequence). CDR3 sequence: CASSWGGVNEQYF. The CDR3 coding sequence is TGTGCCAGCAGCTGGGGAGGGGTGAACGAGCAGTACTTC.

This chain uses TRBV9 with TRBJ1-1; a possible D gene is TRBD1 (6 bases). The CDR3 contains 13 residues. Germline-derived CDR1 and CDR2 are SGDLS and YYNGEE. Trimming removed 2 bases from V and 4 bases from J, with 9 bases in between. CDR3 region: CASSVRGRTEAFF. DNA for the CDR3: TGTGCCAGCAGCGTCAGGGGACGCACTGAAGCTTTCTTT.

The rearrangement uses TRBV7-9 and TRBJ1-2; D is unclear. The CDR3 is 12 residues long. The V end lost 2 bases, the J end lost 10 bases, and 11 bases lay between the germline ends. Germline V gives CDR1 SEHNR, CDR2 FQNEAQ (reference sequence). CDR3 protein: CASSLFTSDYTF. The CDR3 DNA sequence: TGTGCCAGCAGCTTATTTACCAGCGACTACACCTTC.

V and J are TRBV5-1 and TRBJ2-3, with 8 bases identical to TRBD2. This CDR3 comprises 15 residues. Germline V gene sequence: CDR1 SGHRS, CDR2 YFSETQ. V shed 0 bases, J shed 1 base, and the junction held 1 base outside the gene matches. CDR3 sequence reads: CASSLAAGGTDTQYF. The CDR3 region has the DNA TGCGCCAGCAGCTTGGCAGCGGGGGGCACAGATACGCAGTATTTT.

This rearrangement joins TRBV5-1 to TRBJ1-2, with D maybe TRBD1 (5 bases). The V and J ends lost 1 base and 2 bases respectively, with 9 bases between them. The CDR3 loop spans 14 amino acids. The germline V gene encodes CDR1 SGHRS and CDR2 YFSETQ. CDR3 sequence: CASSLMGQNYGYTF. The CDR3, as DNA: TGCGCCAGCAGCTTGATGGGGCAGAACTATGGCTACACCTTC. Full variable domain (missing parts from reference TRBV5-1 and TRBJ1-2): KAGVTQTPRYLIKTRGQQVTLSCSPISGHRSVSWYQQTPGQGLQFLFEYFSETQRNKGNFPGRFSGRQFSNSRSEMNVSTLELGDSALYLCASSLMGQNYGYTFGSGTRLTVV.

This clone showed up just once. The chain joins TRBV6-1 to TRBJ1-2; TRBD1 agrees at 7 bases. Germline lookup yields CDR1 MNHNS and CDR2 SASEGT. The V segment lost 1 base and the J segment 5 bases; nucleotides outside the gene matches: 4. The CDR3 consists of 14 residues. CDR3 DNA: TGTGCCAGCAGTGAAGAAGGACAGGTATATGGCTACACCTTC. Its translation: CASSEEGQVYGYTF.